These T cell receptor beta chains were read from a single sample in a study of T cells in localized non-small cell lung cancer. Some clones are missing from TCRdb's copy, which holds only in-frame ones; the method was immunoSEQ multiplex PCR. The sample shows 40,000 or so clones, approximately 80% of them seen only once. The sample consisted of peripheral blood, taken before any cancer treatment. The source is a male donor aged 60 or older with stage III squamous cell lung carcinoma. Each CDR3 is given with its conserved first and last residue. Fields, in order: J gene, V gene, D gene, clone size, CDR3 protein, CDR3 DNA. A D gene is named only where the DNA matches it firmly. The size of a clone is reported for some rows only, either as once, few or many, or as a class for expanded clones.

J gene: TRBJ2-1
V gene: TRBV10-1
D gene: TRBD2
clone size: .
CDR3 protein: CASSEVSGGVDNEQFF
CDR3 DNA: TGCGCCAGCAGTGAAGTTAGCGGGGGAGTCGACAATGAGCAGTTCTTC

J gene: TRBJ1-1
V gene: TRBV5-1
D gene: TRBD1
clone size: once
CDR3 protein: CASSKGQGAVEAFF
CDR3 DNA: TGCGCCAGCAGCAAAGGACAGGGGGCAGTGGAAGCTTTCTTT

J gene: TRBJ2-1
V gene: TRBV11-2
D gene: .
clone size: .
CDR3 protein: CASSPNLVEQFF
CDR3 DNA: TGTGCCAGCAGCCCAAACCTAGTTGAGCAGTTCTTC

J gene: TRBJ1-4
V gene: TRBV5-4
D gene: .
clone size: .
CDR3 protein: CASSLASGTNEKLFF
CDR3 DNA: TGTGCCAGCAGCTTGGCGTCGGGAACTAATGAAAAACTGTTTTTT

J gene: TRBJ2-2
V gene: TRBV15
D gene: TRBD1
clone size: .
CDR3 protein: CATGRLQGASGELFF
CDR3 DNA: TGTGCCACCGGCCGGTTGCAGGGGGCATCCGGGGAGCTGTTTTTT

J gene: TRBJ2-3
V gene: TRBV5-4
D gene: TRBD2
clone size: .
CDR3 protein: CASSIRLAGSTDTQYF
CDR3 DNA: TGTGCCAGCAGCATTCGACTAGCGGGAAGCACAGATACGCAGTATTTT

J gene: TRBJ1-5
V gene: TRBV2
D gene: .
clone size: .
CDR3 protein: CASRQDSNQPQHF
CDR3 DNA: TGTGCCAGCCGACAGGATAGCAATCAGCCCCAGCATTTT

J gene: TRBJ2-3
V gene: TRBV5-1
D gene: .
clone size: .
CDR3 protein: CASSLNGRTSTDTQYF
CDR3 DNA: TGCGCCAGCAGCTTGAACGGTCGAACTAGCACAGATACGCAGTATTTT

J gene: TRBJ2-7
V gene: TRBV27
D gene: .
clone size: .
CDR3 protein: CASRPTDAGSYEQYF
CDR3 DNA: TGTGCCAGCAGACCCACGGACGCAGGATCCTACGAGCAGTACTTC

J gene: TRBJ2-2
V gene: TRBV5-4
D gene: TRBD2
clone size: medium-sized
CDR3 protein: CASSPGLPNTGELFF
CDR3 DNA: TGTGCCAGCAGCCCGGGACTACCCAACACCGGGGAGCTGTTTTTT

J gene: TRBJ2-1
V gene: TRBV30
D gene: TRBD1
clone size: .
CDR3 protein: CAWSGGQVYNEQFF
CDR3 DNA: TGTGCCTGGAGTGGGGGACAGGTATACAATGAGCAGTTCTTC

J gene: TRBJ2-3
V gene: TRBV9
D gene: TRBD2
clone size: .
CDR3 protein: CASSVDSGGSTDTQYF
CDR3 DNA: TGTGCCAGCAGCGTAGATAGCGGGGGTAGCACAGATACGCAGTATTTT

J gene: TRBJ2-3
V gene: TRBV25-1
D gene: .
clone size: few
CDR3 protein: CASSKGTASTDTQYF
CDR3 DNA: TGTGCCAGCAGTAAGGGGACGGCTAGCACAGATACGCAGTATTTT

J gene: TRBJ1-2
V gene: TRBV5-1
D gene: .
clone size: .
CDR3 protein: CASRAGPKPGDYGYTF
CDR3 DNA: TGCGCCAGCAGGGCGGGACCCAAGCCGGGAGACTATGGCTACACCTTC

J gene: TRBJ2-5
V gene: TRBV30
D gene: TRBD2
clone size: .
CDR3 protein: CAWSPLGAGGETQYF
CDR3 DNA: TGTGCCTGGAGTCCCCTGGGGGCGGGAGGAGAGACCCAGTACTTC

J gene: TRBJ1-5
V gene: TRBV6-5
D gene: .
clone size: .
CDR3 protein: CASSYGLHQPQHF
CDR3 DNA: TGTGCCAGCAGTTATGGGCTCCATCAGCCCCAGCATTTT

J gene: TRBJ1-1
V gene: TRBV6-6
D gene: .
clone size: .
CDR3 protein: CASSSGLNTEAFF
CDR3 DNA: TGTGCCAGCAGTTCAGGGTTGAACACTGAAGCTTTCTTT

J gene: TRBJ1-3
V gene: TRBV6-1
D gene: .
clone size: once
CDR3 protein: CASRKTDGNTIYF
CDR3 DNA: TGTGCCAGCAGAAAGACAGATGGAAACACCATATATTTT

J gene: TRBJ1-1
V gene: TRBV9
D gene: .
clone size: few
CDR3 protein: CASSLRGETEAFF
CDR3 DNA: TGTGCCAGCAGCCTACGGGGGGAGACTGAAGCTTTCTTT